This passage covers 5 T cell receptor beta chains from one sample sequenced in a study of T-cell reconstitution after alpha-beta-depleted transplantation in children. Researchers prepared the TCRbeta library using unique molecular identifiers, the study reports. TCRdb ran MiXCR on the PCR reads and lists one entry per CDR3 protein. The data contain about 420,000 distinct CDR3 sequences, approximately 10% of them singletons. The starting material was PBMCs from the stem cell graft donor, obtained from the stem cell graft. Source of these receptors: a human donor who donated a stem cell graft to a child with acute myeloid leukemia.

This clonotype has only a few counts. The chain has TRBV6-5 and TRBJ2-7, with 10 positions matching TRBD1. Germline assignment: CDR1 MNHEY and CDR2 SVGAGI. After removal of 2 bases from V and 2 bases from J, the junction contained 3 bases not matched to a gene. The CDR3 totals 15 residues. The CDR3 is CASSYEGQGTYEQYF. The CDR3 region has the DNA TGTGCCAGCAGTTACGAGGGACAGGGGACCTACGAGCAGTACTTC.

This clonotype showed up just a few times. The genes are TRBV5-1 and TRBJ1-4, with 12 bases identical to TRBD1. This CDR3 contains 18 residues. The V gene end was trimmed by 1 base and the J gene end by 3 bases; junction bases not matched to a gene: 7. The germline V gene encodes CDR1 SGHRS and CDR2 YFSETQ. CDR3 amino acids: CASSLTGTGGIANEKLFF. The CDR3, as DNA: TGCGCCAGCAGCTTGACCGGGACAGGGGGCATAGCTAATGAAAAACTGTTTTTT.

This clonotype was recorded a few times. V is TRBV5-1 and J is TRBJ2-7; D might be TRBD2 (6 bases). V was cut by 0 bases and J by 1 base, with 11 bases left in between. Germline V gene lookup returns CDR1 SGHRS and CDR2 YFSETQ. This CDR3 is built from 15 residues. The CDR3 DNA is TGCGCCAGCAGCTTGGATGGAGGGGAGTCCTACGAGCAGTACGTC. It codes for CASSLDGGESYEQYV.

This clonotype has more than one count but fewer than ten. V gene TRBV29-1 combines with J gene TRBJ2-1, with TRBD2 matching 8 bases. CDR1 is SQVTM, CDR2 ANQGSEA, per germline. The CDR3 has 20 residues. Trimming took 5 bases from V and 3 from J; bases not matched to a gene: 24. Here the CDR3 DNA reads TGCAGCGTTCCCGGATCGTTAGCCCCGGGAGGGCAACAGATCTACAATGAGCAGTTCTTC. Translating gives CSVPGSLAPGGQQIYNEQFF.

This clonotype has just a few counts. The chain recombines TRBV6-5 with TRBJ2-1; TRBD2 agrees at 9 bases. This CDR3 spans 14 amino acids. Losses at the gene ends were 2 bases for V and 6 bases for J; bases not matched to a gene: 2. CDR1 and CDR2 (germline): MNHEY, SVGAGI. The CDR3 is CASSYGTSSNEQFF. The CDR3 bases are TGTGCCAGCAGTTACGGGACTAGCAGCAATGAGCAGTTCTTC.